One T cell receptor (beta chain) is described in this entry. Its antigen is not known. Germline V CDR1 and CDR2: SNHLY, FYNNEI. The CDR3 consists of 16 residues. V shed 2 bases, J shed 4 bases, and the junction held 3 bases outside the gene matches. This entry belongs to a study of T cell responses to AZD1222 COVID-19 vaccine. Findings and caveats of the study: When two AZD1222 doses had been given, Spike-specific TCR breadth and depth rose. There were mostly white British donors and more females than males, and clonal diversity was possibly underestimated. Repertoires in all cases were sampled only once the peak T cell response had passed.

Profiling relied on immunoSEQ multiplex PCR, and the TCRdb table lists in-frame clones only, not all of them. The table records 200,000 to 250,000 clones, around 94% of them present only once. Sequenced here: peripheral blood, sampled 28 days after the second dose of the MenACWY control vaccine. The V call is TRBV2, the J call TRBJ2-1; 12 bases align to TRBD2. The TCR was taken from an adult who received the MenACWY meningococcal vaccine as a control. The CDR3 DNA reads TGTGCCAGCAGTGAACTAGCGGGGGGGTTTTACAATGAGCAGTTCTTC. Protein: CASSELAGGFYNEQFF.